The 13 T cell receptor beta chains reported below all come from one sample, sequenced in a study of preoperative IRX-2 immunotherapy in early breast cancer. Profiled with immunoSEQ multiplex PCR; TCRdb holds only in-frame clones, not every one. The data hold about 33,000 clones, with roughly 86% observed a single time. The sample's treatment: preoperative locoregional IRX-2 cytokine immunotherapy. The sample here was tumor tissue, taken after IRX-2 immunotherapy. The source is a human donor with breast cancer.

V gene TRBV6-8 combines with J gene TRBJ2-3; TRBD2 is a possible D gene (6 bases). Germline values: CDR1 MNHGY, CDR2 SAAAGT. This CDR3 has 15 amino acids. Trimming shortened V by 4 bases and J by 0 bases, and 11 bases separated the two germline ends. The CDR3, as DNA: TGTGCCAGCAGTTTTCCGGGGACTAGCACAGATACGCAGTATTTT. It codes for CASSFPGTSTDTQYF.

This chain connects TRBV6-8 to TRBJ1-2; no clear D. This CDR3 is 13 amino acids long. V shed 5 bases and J shed 4 bases, with 11 bases lying between them. Germline CDR1 is MNHGY and CDR2 is SAAAGT. The CDR3 bases are TGTGCCAGCAGTATAGGGAGCCTCTATGGCTACACCTTC. Translating gives CASSIGSLYGYTF.

The chain employs TRBV11-3 and TRBJ1-2; D is unresolved. This CDR3 is 16 amino acids long. V was clipped by 1 base and J by 2 bases, with 14 bases between them. Per germline, CDR1 SGHNT and CDR2 YENEEA. The DNA of the CDR3 is TGTGCCAGCAGCTTAGGGCGAGGGTTTGAGAACTATGGCTACACCTTC. It codes for CASSLGRGFENYGYTF.

This clone was seen only a few times. The chain recombines TRBV7-1 with TRBJ1-4; the match to TRBD1 covers 11 bases. TRBV7-1 is labeled an ORF, and its function is uncertain. The V and J ends lost 4 bases and 8 bases, in that order; junction bases with no gene match: 6. The CDR3 covers 15 residues. The CDR3 nucleotides are TGTGCCAGCAGCTTTCGGACAGGGGGCCTGGAAAAACTGTTTTTT. Its translation: CASSFRTGGLEKLFF.

The rearrangement uses TRBV19 and TRBJ1-1; D call uncertain. This CDR3 has 12 amino acids. Germline-derived CDR1 and CDR2 are LNHDA and SQIVND (reference sequence). V lost 3 bases to trimming and J lost 9 bases, with 11 bases between them. DNA of the CDR3: TGTGCCAGTAGTATCGGCGGAGGGAAAGCTTTCTTT. It is translated as CASSIGGGKAFF. The whole variable domain, filled in from reference TRBV19 and TRBJ1-1, reads DGGITQSPKYLFRKEGQNVTLSCEQNLNHDAMYWYRQDPGQGLRLIYYSQIVNDFQKGDIAEGYSVSREKKESFPLTVTSAQKNPTAFYLCASSIGGGKAFFGQGTRLTVV.

The chain recombines TRBV11-3 with TRBJ2-6, with a weak D call TRBD2 (7 bases). Deletions cut 6 bases from V and 2 bases from J, with 11 bases between. CDR3 size: 15 residues. Germline V gene lookup returns CDR1 SGHNT and CDR2 YENEEA. CDR3: CASRPGGAGANVLTF. The CDR3 nucleotides are TGTGCCAGCAGGCCGGGGGGCGCTGGGGCCAACGTCCTGACTTTC. The variable domain in full, with the rest retrieved from reference TRBV11-3 and TRBJ2-6, is EAGVVQSPRYKIIEKKQPVAFWCNPISGHNTLYWYLQNLGQGPELLIRYENEEAVDDSQLPKDRFSAERLKGVDSTLKIQPAELGDSAVYLCASRPGGAGANVLTFGAGSRLTVL.

The chain uses TRBV6-8 and TRBJ2-3, with 13 bases matching TRBD2. Germline V gives CDR1 MNHGY, CDR2 SAAAGT. The CDR3 contains 16 residues. V lost 4 bases and J lost 2; bases outside the gene matches: 3. The CDR3 here is CASSSGLAGPTDTQYF. CDR3 DNA sequence: TGTGCCAGCAGTTCGGGACTAGCGGGGCCCACAGATACGCAGTATTTT.

On this clone: At one boundary the junction diverges from the germline segment, which might be a read error. The chain links TRBV6-8 to TRBJ2-7; D is uncertain. CDR1 and CDR2 from the germline V gene are MNHGY and SAAAGT. This CDR3 has 12 residues. The CDR3 here is CASSFQAYEQYF. CDR3 nucleotides: TGTGCCAGCAGTTTCCAGGCCTACGAGCAATACTTC.

The chain is built from TRBV18 and TRBJ1-3; 7 bases are shared with TRBD1. Germline loops: CDR1 KGHSH, CDR2 LQKENI. This CDR3 is 15 amino acids long. Losses at the gene ends were 9 bases for V and 4 bases for J; bases not matched to a gene: 12. The CDR3 protein is CASSTDRVLGNTIYF. The DNA of the CDR3 is TGTGCCAGTTCCACCGACAGGGTGTTGGGAAACACCATATATTTT.

This clone was counted a single time. The J gene is TRBJ1-1, the V gene TRBV28, with 7 nucleotides matching TRBD1. The trim removed 5 bases at V and 0 bases at J, leaving 6 bases unmatched. Germline CDR1 reads MDHEN; CDR2 reads SYDVKM. CDR3 length: 15 amino acids. The CDR3 spells CASSLLQGMNTEAFF. CDR3 nucleotides: TGTGCCAGCAGTCTACTACAGGGGATGAACACTGAAGCTTTCTTT.

The V call is TRBV5-1, the J call TRBJ2-3; 7 nucleotides match TRBD2. J lost 3 bases, V lost 1 base, and 8 bases had no gene match. CDR3 length: 16 residues. Looked up from germline, CDR1 is SGHRS and CDR2 is YFSETQ. Here the CDR3 reads CASSLRGEGRTDTQYF. CDR3 DNA sequence: TGCGCCAGCAGCTTGCGCGGGGAGGGGAGGACAGATACGCAGTATTTT.

The chain links TRBV7-1 to TRBJ2-3; 8 nucleotides line up with TRBD1. TRBV7-1 is an ORF; its function is uncertain. This CDR3 spans 14 amino acids. J was trimmed by 4 bases and V by 6 bases; bases with no gene match: 6. CDR3: CASRQSGGADTQYF. The CDR3 DNA reads TGTGCCAGCAGGCAGTCAGGGGGCGCAGATACGCAGTATTTT.

This chain links TRBV22-1 with TRBJ1-2; the table's D call of TRBD1 was not tested on the DNA. TRBV22-1 is termed a pseudogene. The CDR3 totals 16 residues. CDR3 bases: TGTGCCAGCAGTTTAGGGACGCGGAGACAGGGCAGCGGCTACACCTTC. Amino acid sequence: CASSLGTRRQGSGYTF.